This T cell receptor (beta chain) derives from a study of CXCR3-negative and CXCR3-positive naive CD8 T cells. This CDR3 contains 15 residues. Per the germline V gene, CDR1 is SGHRS and CDR2 is YFSETQ. The method, 5' RACE with UMI labels, was used to prepare the TRB cDNA libraries. Reprocessing the 5' RACE reads, TCRdb reports a single entry for every CDR3 protein and omits DNA. The table lists around 81,000 distinct CDR3 sequences. Findings and limits, study-wide: In CXCR3-positive naive cells, the TRB CDR3s were more hydrophobic than in CXCR3-negative naive cells.

As for this clonotype: Its antigen is undetermined.

The TCR comes from a human donor in good health. Some clones in this sample may be carry-over from other donors' samples. Sequenced input: naive CXCR3- CD8+ T cells from blood. As for subset: CD45RO-CCR7+CD27+CD95- naive CD8+ T cells lacking CXCR3 (TNR3-). V and J are TRBV5-1 and TRBJ2-7; the TCRdb call, TRBD1, lacks DNA for checking. CDR3 sequence reads: CASTNPNGGGYEQYF.